The 2 T cell receptor beta chains below come from one sample, sequenced in a study of T cell responses to AZD1222 COVID-19 vaccine. Clones were read by immunoSEQ multiplex PCR, and TCRdb kept only the in-frame ones, dropping some. The repertoire holds over 150,000 clones, with about 93% as singletons. The specimen was peripheral blood, collected 28 days after the second AZD1222 dose. Source of these receptors: an adult who received the AZD1222 COVID-19 vaccine.

The V and J genes are TRBV6-5 and TRBJ1-1; D ambiguous. The germline V gene encodes CDR1 MNHEY and CDR2 SVGAGI. The CDR3 is 12 residues long. The DNA of the CDR3 is TGTGCAAGTGGGATCTGGAACACTGAAGCTTTCTTT. Amino acids: CASGIWNTEAFF.

The rearrangement links TRBV24-1 to TRBJ2-7; 10 nucleotides line up with TRBD1. V lost 2 bases and J lost 2; bases outside the gene matches: 8. The CDR3 spans 17 residues. The germline V gene has CDR1 KGHDR and CDR2 SFDVKD. Here the CDR3 reads CATSDSQRQGATYEQYF. The CDR3 nucleotides are TGTGCCACCAGTGATTCGCAGAGACAGGGGGCCACCTACGAGCAGTACTTC.